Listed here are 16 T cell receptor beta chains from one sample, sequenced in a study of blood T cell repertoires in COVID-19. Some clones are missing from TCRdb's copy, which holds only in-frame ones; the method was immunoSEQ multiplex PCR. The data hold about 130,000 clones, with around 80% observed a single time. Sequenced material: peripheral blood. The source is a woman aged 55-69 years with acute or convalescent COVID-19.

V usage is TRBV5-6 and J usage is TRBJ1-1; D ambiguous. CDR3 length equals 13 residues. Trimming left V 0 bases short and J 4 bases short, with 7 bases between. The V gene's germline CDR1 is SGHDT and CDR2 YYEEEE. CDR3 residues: CASSLGAGTEAFF. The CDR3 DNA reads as TGTGCCAGCAGCTTGGGGGCCGGCACTGAAGCTTTCTTT.

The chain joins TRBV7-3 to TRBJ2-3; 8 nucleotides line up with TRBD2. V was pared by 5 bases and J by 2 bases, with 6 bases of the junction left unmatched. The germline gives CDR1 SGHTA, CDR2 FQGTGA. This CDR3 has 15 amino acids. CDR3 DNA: TGTGCCAGCAGCCGGGGGGGCCGAGACACAGATACGCAGTATTTT. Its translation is CASSRGGRDTDTQYF.

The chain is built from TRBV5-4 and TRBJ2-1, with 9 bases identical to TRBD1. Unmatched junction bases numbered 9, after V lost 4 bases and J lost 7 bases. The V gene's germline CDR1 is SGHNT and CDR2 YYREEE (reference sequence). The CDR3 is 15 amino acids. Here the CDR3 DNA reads TGTGCCAGCAGCACTGGGGACAGGGTAAGAAATGAGCAGTTCTTC. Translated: CASSTGDRVRNEQFF.

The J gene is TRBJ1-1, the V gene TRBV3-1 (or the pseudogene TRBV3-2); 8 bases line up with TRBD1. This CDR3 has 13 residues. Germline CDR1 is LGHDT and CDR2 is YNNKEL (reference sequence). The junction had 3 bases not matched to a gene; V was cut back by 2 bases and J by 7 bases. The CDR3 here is CASSQFGTGEAFF. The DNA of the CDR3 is TGTGCCAGCAGCCAATTCGGGACAGGTGAAGCTTTCTTT.

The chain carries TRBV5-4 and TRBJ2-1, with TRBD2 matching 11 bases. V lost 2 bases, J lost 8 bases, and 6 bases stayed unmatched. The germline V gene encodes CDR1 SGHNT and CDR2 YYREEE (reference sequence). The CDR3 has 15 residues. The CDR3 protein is CASSLISGGAYEQFF. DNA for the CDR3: TGTGCCAGCAGCTTAATTAGCGGGGGGGCATATGAGCAGTTCTTC.

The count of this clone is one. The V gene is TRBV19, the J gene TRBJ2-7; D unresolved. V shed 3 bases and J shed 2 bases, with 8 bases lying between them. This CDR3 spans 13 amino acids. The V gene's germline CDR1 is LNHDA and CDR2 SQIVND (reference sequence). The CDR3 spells CASSMGVTYEQYV. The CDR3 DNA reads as TGTGCCAGTAGTATGGGCGTTACCTACGAGCAGTACGTC.

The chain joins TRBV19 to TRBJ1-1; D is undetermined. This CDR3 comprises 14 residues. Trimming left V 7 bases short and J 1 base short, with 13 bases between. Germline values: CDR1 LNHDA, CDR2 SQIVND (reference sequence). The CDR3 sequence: CASTHQARNTEAFF. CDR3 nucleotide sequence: TGTGCCAGTACCCATCAGGCCCGGAACACTGAAGCTTTCTTT.

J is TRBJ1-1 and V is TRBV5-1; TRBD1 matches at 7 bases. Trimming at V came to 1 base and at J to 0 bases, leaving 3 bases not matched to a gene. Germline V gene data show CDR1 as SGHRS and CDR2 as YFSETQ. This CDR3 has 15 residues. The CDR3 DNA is TGCGCCAGCAGCTTGTTCAGGGGGGTGAACACTGAAGCTTTCTTT. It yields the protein CASSLFRGVNTEAFF.

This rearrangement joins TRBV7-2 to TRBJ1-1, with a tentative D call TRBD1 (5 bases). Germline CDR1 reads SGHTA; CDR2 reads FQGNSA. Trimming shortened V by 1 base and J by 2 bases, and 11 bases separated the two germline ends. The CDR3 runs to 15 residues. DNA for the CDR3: TGTGCCAGCAGCTTAGAGGTCGGGGGAAACACTGAAGCTTTCTTT. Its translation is CASSLEVGGNTEAFF.

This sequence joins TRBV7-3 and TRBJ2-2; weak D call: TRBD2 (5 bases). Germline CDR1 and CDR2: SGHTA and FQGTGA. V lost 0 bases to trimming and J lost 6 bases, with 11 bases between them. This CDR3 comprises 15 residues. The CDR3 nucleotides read TGTGCCAGCAGCTTAACGGCAGGAGGTCCCGGGGAGCTGTTTTTT. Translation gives CASSLTAGGPGELFF.

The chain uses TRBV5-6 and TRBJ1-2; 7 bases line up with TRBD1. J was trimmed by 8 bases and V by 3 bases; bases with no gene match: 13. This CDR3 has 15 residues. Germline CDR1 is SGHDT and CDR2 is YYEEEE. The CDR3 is CASSSGTRTGRGYTF. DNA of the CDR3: TGTGCCAGCAGCTCTGGCACCCGGACAGGCCGAGGCTACACCTTC.

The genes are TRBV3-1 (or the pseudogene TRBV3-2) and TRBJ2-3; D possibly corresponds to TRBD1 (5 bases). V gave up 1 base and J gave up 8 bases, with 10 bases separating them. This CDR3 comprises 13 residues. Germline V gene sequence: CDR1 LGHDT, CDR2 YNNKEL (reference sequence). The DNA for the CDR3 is TGTGCCAGCAGCCAAGTAGGAAGGGGTACGCAGTATTTT. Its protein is CASSQVGRGTQYF.

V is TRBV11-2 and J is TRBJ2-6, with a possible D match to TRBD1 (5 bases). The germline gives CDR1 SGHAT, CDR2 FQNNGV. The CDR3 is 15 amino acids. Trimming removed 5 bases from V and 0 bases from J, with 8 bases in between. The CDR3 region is CASSPGYSGANVLTF. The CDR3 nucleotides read TGTGCCAGCAGCCCAGGGTACTCTGGGGCCAACGTCCTGACTTTC.

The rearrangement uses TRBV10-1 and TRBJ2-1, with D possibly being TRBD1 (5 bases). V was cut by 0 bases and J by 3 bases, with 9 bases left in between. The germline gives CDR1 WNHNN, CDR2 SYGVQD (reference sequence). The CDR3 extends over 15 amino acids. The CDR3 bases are TGCGCCAGCAGTGAGTCAGGGGCCGACTACAATGAGCAGTTCTTC. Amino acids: CASSESGADYNEQFF.

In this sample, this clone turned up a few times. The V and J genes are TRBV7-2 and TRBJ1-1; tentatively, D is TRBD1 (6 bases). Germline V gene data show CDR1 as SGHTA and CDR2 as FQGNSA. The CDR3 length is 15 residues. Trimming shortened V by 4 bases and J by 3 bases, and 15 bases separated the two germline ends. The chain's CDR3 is CASSSTGNQDTEAFF. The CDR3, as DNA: TGTGCCAGCAGCTCCACAGGGAATCAGGACACTGAAGCTTTCTTT.

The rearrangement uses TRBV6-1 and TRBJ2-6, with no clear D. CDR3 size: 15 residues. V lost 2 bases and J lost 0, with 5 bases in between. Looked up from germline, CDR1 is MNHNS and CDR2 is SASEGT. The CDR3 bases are TGTGCCAGCAGTGAACGGTTCTCTGGGGCCAACGTCCTGACTTTC. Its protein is CASSERFSGANVLTF.